A single sample gave rise to the 17 T cell receptor beta chains below, sequenced in a study of CD8 T cells in ankylosing spondylitis. TCRdb itself ran the 5' RACE reads through MiXCR, one entry per CDR3 protein. The sample holds roughly 120,000 distinct CDR3 sequences, around 13% seen once. Sequencing was done on a sample of blood, either unsorted or a sorted T cell fraction (not recorded which). These TCRs come from a female donor with ankylosing spondylitis or in good health (not recorded which).

This clonotype was detected many times. This chain joins TRBV24-1 and TRBJ2-1; D perhaps matches TRBD2 (5 bases). This CDR3 contains 12 residues. CDR1 is KGHDR and CDR2 is SFDVKD in the germline V gene. V shed 5 bases and J shed 7 bases, with 8 bases lying between them. CDR3 bases: TGTGCCACCAGTGTAACGGGGAATGAGCAGTTCTTC. This encodes CATSVTGNEQFF.

The chain combines TRBV7-3 with TRBJ2-1, with 7 bases identical to TRBD2. CDR1 is SGHTA, CDR2 FQGTGA, per germline. The V gene end was trimmed by 5 bases and the J gene end by 6 bases; junction bases not matched to a gene: 10. The CDR3 runs to 15 residues. This chain's CDR3 is CASSPKIAGVNEQFF. The CDR3 DNA is TGTGCCAGCAGCCCGAAGATAGCGGGCGTCAATGAGCAGTTCTTC.

As for this clonotype: This could be a read error, since a much larger clone is one nucleotide away. The chain uses TRBV7-2 and TRBJ1-1; a possible D gene is TRBD1 (5 bases). The CDR3 loop spans 13 amino acids. Germline CDR1 is SGHTA and CDR2 is FQGNSA. CDR3 sequence: CASSLGTNTGAFF. CDR3 coding DNA: TGTGCCAGCAGCTTAGGGACAAACACTGGAGCTTTCTTT.

This clonotype was found many times. The genes are TRBV20-1 and TRBJ2-4; 9 bases fit TRBD2. Trimming cost V 7 bases and J 1 base; bases outside gene matches: 8. The CDR3 sequence is 15 residues long. Per the germline V gene, CDR1 is DFQATT and CDR2 is SNEGSKA (reference sequence). CDR3 sequence (DNA): TGCAGTGTCCCAGCGGGGGGTTTTGCCAAAAACATTCAGTACTTC. This sequence encodes CSVPAGGFAKNIQYF.

With respect to this clonotype: This may stem from a read error, because a much larger clone lies one nucleotide away. For the CDR3, the DNA is TGTGCCAGCAGCCTAACAGGAAACCCTGGAACCACCATATATTTT. Protein sequence: CASSLTGNPGTTIYF. The chain couples TRBV7-9 to TRBJ1-3; the D gene is possibly TRBD1 (5 bases). This CDR3 spans 15 amino acids. Per the germline V gene, CDR1 is SEHNR and CDR2 is FQNEAQ (reference sequence).

The chain combines TRBV7-9 with TRBJ2-5, with D possibly matching TRBD1 (5 bases). The CDR3 runs to 15 residues. The ends were cut back, 7 bases at V and 1 base at J, with 16 bases in the middle. The germline gives CDR1 SEHNR, CDR2 FQNEAQ (reference sequence). CDR3 DNA: TGTGCCAGCACCCCATGGGGCAGCTCCCAAGAGACCCAGTACTTC. Its translation is CASTPWGSSQETQYF. Full variable domain (outside the CDR3, taken from reference TRBV7-9 and TRBJ2-5): DTGVSQNPRHKITKRGQNVTFRCDPISEHNRLYWYRQTLGQGPEFLTYFQNEAQLEKSRLLSDRFSAERPKGSFSTLEIQRTEQGDSAMYLCASTPWGSSQETQYFGPGTRLLVL.

The genes are TRBV6-1 and TRBJ1-5; 8 nucleotides align to TRBD1. The CDR3 extends over 16 amino acids. Looked up from germline, CDR1 is MNHNS and CDR2 is SASEGT. The trim removed 6 bases at V and 7 bases at J, leaving 14 bases unmatched. This CDR3 reads CASSLGWTGPNQPQHF. The CDR3 DNA reads TGTGCCAGCAGCTTGGGTTGGACAGGGCCCAACCAGCCCCAGCATTTT.

This clonotype was counted at least ten times. V and J are TRBV5-1 and TRBJ2-7; TRBD2 matches 10 bases. The CDR3 is 13 amino acids. V shed 8 bases and J 4 bases; nucleotides not matched to a gene: 6. CDR1 SGHRS and CDR2 YFSETQ come from the germline V gene. As DNA, the CDR3 is TGCGCCAGTGGACTAGCGGAGAATTACGAGCAGTACTTC. As protein: CASGLAENYEQYF.

This clonotype was observed a few times. V is TRBV6-5 and J is TRBJ1-1; 8 positions agree with TRBD1. Germline V gene data show CDR1 as MNHEY and CDR2 as SVGAGI. After removal of 4 bases from V and 7 bases from J, the junction contained 11 bases not matched to a gene. CDR3 length: 15 residues. This CDR3 is CASSSNTGQAIEAFF. The CDR3 bases are TGTGCCAGCAGTTCTAATACGGGACAGGCGATTGAAGCTTTCTTT.

This clonotype was counted ten times or more. The V gene is TRBV29-1, the J gene TRBJ2-7, with 12 nucleotides matching TRBD2. Trimming at V came to 7 bases and at J to 1 base, leaving 14 bases not matched to a gene. The length of the CDR3 is 17 residues. CDR1 and CDR2 (germline): SQVTM, ANQGSEA. The CDR3, as DNA: TGCAGCGACCTTAAGACTAGCGGGGGCCCCGAGTCCTACGAGCAGTACTTC. This codes for CSDLKTSGGPESYEQYF.

This clonotype was seen a few times. The chain uses TRBV18 and TRBJ2-7; TRBD1 matches 7 bases. The CDR3 has 15 amino acids. CDR1 and CDR2 from the germline V gene are KGHSH and LQKENI. The V and J ends lost 3 bases and 2 bases, in that order; junction bases with no gene match: 7. The DNA of the CDR3 is TGTGCCAGCTCACCCACCACAGGGGCTACCTACGAGCAGTACTTC. This codes for CASSPTTGATYEQYF.

This clonotype was recorded at least ten times. Compared with germline, one end of the junction differs, possibly owing to a read error. The V and J genes are TRBV12-3 or TRBV12-4 and TRBJ2-7, with no clear D. The length of the CDR3 is 12 residues. CDR3 sequence (DNA): TGTGCCAGCAGTTTTGGGCCATACGGGCAGTACTTC. This translates into CASSFGPYGQYF.

This clonotype came up many times. The chain couples TRBV24-1 to TRBJ2-1; unclear D gene. CDR1 is KGHDR and CDR2 is SFDVKD in the germline V gene. Deletions cut 5 bases from V and 3 bases from J, with 7 bases between. The CDR3 extends over 13 amino acids. The CDR3 here is CATSGLDYNEQFF. The CDR3 DNA reads as TGTGCCACCAGTGGGCTAGACTACAATGAGCAGTTCTTC.

This clonotype was detected a few times. This chain joins TRBV5-1 and TRBJ2-1; D uncertain. CDR1 and CDR2 from the germline V gene are SGHRS and YFSETQ. Trimming cost V 0 bases and J 9 bases, with 13 bases left between them. CDR3 length equals 14 residues. The CDR3 DNA sequence: TGCGCCAGCAGCTTGGAGGGTAGCATTGGTGAGCAGTTCTTC. It specifies CASSLEGSIGEQFF.

There are many counts of this clonotype. CDR3 in amino acids: CASSSGWVGELFF. CDR3 DNA: TGTGCCAGCAGTTCCGGGTGGGTCGGGGAGCTGTTTTTT. The chain recombines TRBV12-3 or TRBV12-4 with TRBJ2-2, with no clear D. Trimming shortened V by 4 bases and J by 7 bases, and 10 bases separated the two germline ends. This CDR3 has 13 residues.

This clonotype was seen more than once but under ten times. The chain combines TRBV20-1 with TRBJ2-1; D gene ambiguous. In germline, CDR1 is DFQATT, CDR2 SNEGSKA (reference sequence). V lost 5 bases to trimming and J lost 0 bases, with 5 bases between them. CDR3 length: 12 amino acids. The CDR3 DNA reads TGCAGTGCTTTAAGCTCCTACAATGAGCAGTTCTTC. Translated: CSALSSYNEQFF.

This clonotype has at least ten counts. V and J are TRBV12-3 or TRBV12-4 and TRBJ2-7; weak D call: TRBD2 (6 bases). The V end was cut by 7 bases, the J end by 5 bases, with 18 bases between. There are 14 residues in the CDR3. The CDR3 sequence is CASIHSGLWNEQYF. The DNA for the CDR3 is TGTGCCAGCATACATTCGGGACTTTGGAACGAGCAGTACTTC.